The 22 T cell receptor beta chains below all came from one sample that was sequenced in a study of CD8 T cells in Susac syndrome. Random hexamers were used to reverse transcribe an amount of about 0.45 to 1 ug RNA. TCRdb ran MiXCR on the immunoSEQ multiplex PCR reads and lists one entry per CDR3 protein. The table includes about 210,000 distinct CDR3 sequences, over 90% detected once. The sample consisted of CD4+ T cells from PBMCs. All receptors come from a human donor with Susac syndrome.

The chain links TRBV4-2 to TRBJ1-1; D remains ambiguous. The germline V gene has CDR1 LGHNA and CDR2 YNFKEQ. With 1 base removed from V and 0 bases from J, the gap between germline ends came to 12 bases. The CDR3 loop spans 16 amino acids. CDR3 region: CASSQVQSRMNTEAFF. The CDR3 region has the DNA TGTGCCAGCAGCCAAGTTCAGTCCAGGATGAACACTGAAGCTTTCTTT.

V is TRBV18 and J is TRBJ1-1; no reliable D call. The CDR3 runs to 15 residues. Germline V gene lookup returns CDR1 KGHSH and CDR2 LQKENI. V was shortened by 5 bases and J by 5 bases, with 18 bases between the two germline ends. CDR3 in DNA: TGTGCCAGCTCATCCAACTCAAACTTGGAGACTGAAGCTTTCTTT. Amino acids: CASSSNSNLETEAFF.

The V call is TRBV20-1, the J call TRBJ2-1, with 9 bases identical to TRBD1. This CDR3 region has 14 residues. CDR1 is DFQATT, CDR2 SNEGSKA, per germline (reference sequence). Trimming cost V 0 bases and J 4 bases; bases outside gene matches: 1. The CDR3 region is CSARDGTGYNEQFF. Written as DNA, the CDR3 is TGCAGTGCTAGAGATGGGACAGGGTACAATGAGCAGTTCTTC.

In this sample, this clonotype turned up once. The chain joins TRBV6-2 or TRBV6-3 to TRBJ2-1; 8 bases are a match to TRBD2. The V gene end was trimmed by 0 bases and the J gene end by 8 bases; junction bases not matched to a gene: 12. The CDR3 contains 17 residues. The germline CDR1 and CDR2 sequences are MNHEY and SVGEGT. For the CDR3, the DNA is TGTGCCAGCAGTTACTCGGCCGGGGGGGCGATCATAGATGAGCAGTTCTTC. Its protein is CASSYSAGGAIIDEQFF.

CDR3 region: CASSFLGANYGYTF. The CDR3 region has the DNA TGTGCCAGCAGCTTTCTGGGAGCTAACTATGGCTACACCTTC. The chain recombines TRBV13 with TRBJ1-2; unclear D gene. The V and J ends lost 3 bases and 0 bases respectively, with 8 bases between them. CDR3 length: 14 residues. CDR1 is PRHDT, CDR2 FYEKMQ, per germline (reference sequence).

This clonotype appeared once. Here the CDR3 reads CSARGQGATNEAFF. For the CDR3, the DNA is TGCAGTGCTAGAGGTCAGGGGGCGACTAATGAAGCTTTCTTT. This chain links TRBV20-1 with TRBJ1-1, with 8 nucleotides matching TRBD1. This CDR3 is built from 14 residues. In germline, CDR1 is DFQATT, CDR2 SNEGSKA (reference sequence). V was pared by 1 base and J by 7 bases, with 8 bases of the junction left unmatched.

The V gene is TRBV20-1, the J gene TRBJ1-5; 8 nucleotides align to TRBD1. The CDR3 length is 17 residues. The germline CDR1 and CDR2 sequences are DFQATT and SNEGSKA (reference sequence). The ends lost 3 bases at V and 6 bases at J; junction bases unmatched: 16. The CDR3 is CSASSDSRAGGFQPQHF. The CDR3 bases are TGCAGTGCTAGCTCCGATTCTAGGGCAGGGGGCTTTCAGCCCCAGCATTTT.

This clonotype was observed once. The rearrangement links TRBV20-1 to TRBJ2-2; D is uncertain. Trimming took off 0 bases at V and 5 bases at J, with 13 bases between the two ends. The length of the CDR3 is 15 residues. The germline V gene encodes CDR1 DFQATT and CDR2 SNEGSKA (reference sequence). The CDR3 loop reads CSARDPRGVTGELFF. Written as DNA, the CDR3 is TGCAGTGCTAGAGATCCCCGCGGAGTTACCGGGGAGCTGTTTTTT.

The chain links TRBV4-1 to TRBJ2-7, with D perhaps matching TRBD1 (6 bases). Trimming took off 0 bases at V and 4 bases at J, with 13 bases between the two ends. The germline V gene encodes CDR1 MGHRA and CDR2 YSYEKL. The CDR3 covers 15 residues. The CDR3 protein is CASSQEQGQSYEQYF. The CDR3 DNA reads as TGCGCCAGCAGCCAAGAACAAGGACAGTCGTACGAGCAGTACTTC.

The chain has TRBV5-1 and TRBJ2-5; TRBD2 matches at 12 bases. Germline V lookup: CDR1 SGHRS, CDR2 YFSETQ. This CDR3 region has 16 residues. Losses at the gene ends were 4 bases for V and 4 bases for J; bases not matched to a gene: 8. CDR3 nucleotides: TGCGCCAGCAGCAGGTCGACTAGCGGGGGAGGAGAGACCCAGTACTTC. Its translation is CASSRSTSGGGETQYF.

This chain connects TRBV20-1 to TRBJ2-3, with D unclear. This CDR3 region has 14 residues. In germline, CDR1 is DFQATT, CDR2 SNEGSKA (reference sequence). Trimming removed 2 bases from V and 1 base from J, with 10 bases in between. In DNA form, the CDR3 reads TGCAGTGCTAGAATTGCCGACGGCACAGATACGCAGTATTTT. The encoded protein is CSARIADGTDTQYF.

The V and J genes are TRBV20-1 and TRBJ2-7; D is possibly TRBD1 (5 bases). There are 14 residues in the CDR3. Per germline, CDR1 DFQATT and CDR2 SNEGSKA (reference sequence). The ends were cut back, 5 bases at V and 3 bases at J, with 17 bases in the middle. The CDR3 loop reads CSAQVGRGGYEQYF. In DNA, the CDR3 is TGCAGTGCTCAGGTCGGTAGGGGCGGCTACGAGCAGTACTTC.

In nucleotides, the CDR3 is TGCAGTGCTAGAGTGCAGGGAGGATTTCAGCCCCAGCATTTT. Its translation is CSARVQGGFQPQHF. The V gene is TRBV20-1, the J gene TRBJ1-5; D may be TRBD1 (5 bases). The V end lost 1 base, the J end lost 6 bases, and 13 bases lay between the germline ends. Germline loops: CDR1 DFQATT, CDR2 SNEGSKA (reference sequence). The CDR3 extends over 14 amino acids.

The chain links TRBV24-1 to TRBJ2-2, with TRBD1 matching 8 bases. V dropped 4 bases and J dropped 1; count of bases not matched to a gene: 7. The length of the CDR3 is 17 residues. The germline CDR1 and CDR2 sequences are KGHDR and SFDVKD. The CDR3 region is CATSDSRGQKNTGELFF. In DNA, the CDR3 is TGTGCCACCAGTGACTCCAGGGGGCAGAAGAACACCGGGGAGCTGTTTTTT.

This clonotype was seen once. V and J are TRBV6-2 or TRBV6-3 and TRBJ2-5, with TRBD2 matching 15 bases. The CDR3 length is 19 residues. The germline V gene has CDR1 MNHEY and CDR2 SVGEGT. J lost 1 base, V lost 2 bases, and 8 bases had no gene match. CDR3 residues: CASSYGTSGGRLSQETQYF. CDR3 bases: TGTGCCAGCAGTTACGGGACTAGCGGGGGGCGACTTTCCCAAGAGACCCAGTACTTC.

This chain joins TRBV7-2 and TRBJ2-3, with 7 bases fitting TRBD1. Germline V lookup: CDR1 SGHTA, CDR2 FQGNSA. CDR3 size: 16 residues. Trimming at V came to 5 bases and at J to 1 base, leaving 9 bases not matched to a gene. CDR3: CASSPLGRGRTDTQYF. CDR3 DNA: TGTGCCAGCAGCCCCCTTGGTAGGGGGCGCACAGATACGCAGTATTTT.

The chain employs TRBV20-1 and TRBJ2-7, with 7 bases fitting TRBD1. Per the germline V gene, CDR1 is DFQATT and CDR2 is SNEGSKA (reference sequence). The CDR3 has 14 amino acids. The V segment lost 3 bases and the J segment 3 bases; nucleotides outside the gene matches: 8. Here the CDR3 DNA reads TGCAGTGCTAGGGATGACAGGGTCGGCTACGAGCAGTACTTC. Translation gives CSARDDRVGYEQYF.

The rearrangement uses TRBV29-1 and TRBJ1-2; a possible D gene is TRBD1 (6 bases). CDR1 is SQVTM and CDR2 is ANQGSEA in the germline V gene. The CDR3 is made up of 12 amino acids. V lost 4 bases and J lost 8, with 14 bases in between. This chain's CDR3 is CSVGGQGFGYTF. The CDR3 DNA reads as TGCAGCGTTGGGGGTCAGGGGTTCGGCTACACCTTC. Drawing the rest from reference TRBV29-1 and TRBJ1-2, the complete variable domain is SAVISQKPSRDICQRGTSLTIQCQVDSQVTMMFWYRQQPGQSLTLIATANQGSEATYESGFVIDKFPISRPNLTFSTLTVSNMSPEDSSIYLCSVGGQGFGYTFGSGTRLTVV.

The gene calls are TRBV6-5 and TRBJ2-7; possible D gene TRBD2, 6 bases. Trimming stripped 0 bases from V and 2 bases from J, with 11 bases between. The CDR3 contains 15 residues. The germline gives CDR1 MNHEY, CDR2 SVGAGI. The CDR3 sequence is CASSYSGDSTYEQYF. The CDR3 DNA reads TGTGCCAGCAGTTACTCGGGGGACTCAACCTACGAGCAGTACTTC.

The rearrangement uses TRBV12-3 or TRBV12-4 and TRBJ2-7, with a possible D match to TRBD1 (5 bases). The CDR3 contains 11 residues. Trimming removed 3 bases at V and 5 bases at J, with 5 bases between. The CDR3 DNA sequence: TGTGCCAGCAGTTTCAGGGACGAGCAGTACTTC. The encoded protein is CASSFRDEQYF.

The chain links TRBV28 to TRBJ1-5; D gene ambiguous. CDR1 is MDHEN, CDR2 SYDVKM, per germline. V lost 3 bases, J lost 11 bases, and 26 bases lay in between. This CDR3 spans 17 amino acids. The CDR3 nucleotides are TGTGCCAGCAGTTTCGCTCTTAGGCGGTACCCAATACAGTCCCAGCATTTT. It encodes CASSFALRRYPIQSQHF.

The V gene is TRBV29-1, the J gene TRBJ1-5, with 12 bases fitting TRBD1. The germline V gene encodes CDR1 SQVTM and CDR2 ANQGSEA. The CDR3 is 15 amino acids. After removal of 4 bases from V and 6 bases from J, the junction contained 7 bases not matched to a gene. The CDR3 reads CSVAFGTGGRQPQHF. In nucleotides, the CDR3 is TGCAGCGTTGCGTTTGGGACAGGGGGCCGTCAGCCCCAGCATTTT.